One and the same sample provided the 14 T cell receptor beta chains below, sequenced in a study of blood T cells in healthy people across ages. A J-beta primer mix and a sample-barcoded 5' primer were used in a second PCR of roughly 6 to 11 cycles. Using its own MiXCR run on the 5' RACE reads, TCRdb lists one record per CDR3 protein. The data contain 540,000 or so distinct CDR3 sequences, roughly 48% of them singletons. Sequencing was performed on blood. These receptors were obtained from a man older than 75 in good health.

The gene calls are TRBV12-3 or TRBV12-4 and TRBJ2-1, with a tentative D call TRBD2 (7 bases). The CDR3 covers 15 residues. V dropped 7 bases and J dropped 2 bases, with 15 bases sitting between them. The CDR3 reads CASNKGGPPYNEQFF. CDR3 in DNA: TGTGCCAGCAATAAGGGGGGGCCCCCCTACAATGAGCAGTTCTTC.

The chain joins TRBV5-1 to TRBJ2-1; 8 bases match TRBD1. The J call is uncertain, as TRBJ2-7 better fits the DNA end. Germline V gene data show CDR1 as SGHRS and CDR2 as YFSETQ. There are 14 residues in the CDR3. The CDR3 sequence is CASWDRLSYNEQYF. Written as DNA, the CDR3 is TGCGCCAGCTGGGACAGGTTGTCCTACAATGAGCAGTACTTC.

As for this clonotype: Given a much more abundant clone one base away, this may be a read error. The chain employs TRBV6-5 and TRBJ1-1; D is ambiguous. The CDR3 has 12 amino acids. Germline CDR1 and CDR2: MNHEY and SVGAGI. CDR3 DNA sequence: TGTGCCAACAGTTACGGGAGGACTGAAGCTTTCTTT. It specifies CANSYGRTEAFF.

This clonotype was counted a few times. The rearrangement uses TRBV6-2 or TRBV6-3 and TRBJ1-1, with TRBD1 identical over 9 bases. J was trimmed by 6 bases and V by 7 bases; bases with no gene match: 9. The CDR3 contains 14 residues. Germline CDR1 reads MNHEY; CDR2 reads SVGEGT. The CDR3 here is CASITTGGWAEAFF. The CDR3 region has the DNA TGTGCCAGCATTACCACAGGGGGCTGGGCTGAAGCTTTCTTT.

This clonotype has only a few counts. This chain connects TRBV29-1 to TRBJ1-6; 8 positions match TRBD1. The V gene end was trimmed by 4 bases and the J gene end by 10 bases; junction bases not matched to a gene: 6. Germline CDR1 and CDR2: SQVTM and ANQGSEA. This CDR3 has 13 amino acids. The CDR3 coding sequence is TGCAGCGTTGCCGAGACAGGGGAATCACCCCTCCACTTT. It yields the protein CSVAETGESPLHF.

The V and J genes are TRBV6-1 and TRBJ2-4; no clear D. The assigned J gene may be wrong: the sequence end matches TRBJ2-7 better. Germline-derived CDR1 and CDR2 are MNHNS and SASEGT. The CDR3 loop spans 13 amino acids. The CDR3 DNA follows: TGTGCCAGCAGTGAAGGGAAAAACTACGAGCAGTACTTC. Its protein product is CASSEGKNYEQYF.

The chain is built from TRBV29-1 and TRBJ2-5, with a possible D match to TRBD2 (6 bases). The CDR3 has 12 amino acids. Germline CDR1 is SQVTM and CDR2 is ANQGSEA. V shed 6 bases and J shed 5 bases, with 13 bases lying between them. The chain's CDR3 is CSVGRGTETQYF. In DNA, the CDR3 is TGCAGCGTCGGGCGGGGCACCGAGACCCAGTACTTC.

This rearrangement joins TRBV6-6 to TRBJ2-2; D may correspond to TRBD1 or TRBD2 (5 bases each). Trimming took 4 bases from V and 5 from J, leaving 11 bases between them. This CDR3 spans 14 amino acids. CDR1 MNHNY and CDR2 SVGAGI come from the germline V gene (reference sequence). This chain's CDR3 is CASSSYEGTGELFF. The CDR3 bases are TGTGCCAGCAGTTCCTACGAGGGGACCGGGGAGCTGTTTTTT.

This sequence joins TRBV6-5 and TRBJ2-5; D is possibly TRBD1 (5 bases). Germline V lookup: CDR1 MNHEY, CDR2 SVGAGI. V shed 3 bases and J shed 2 bases, with 16 bases lying between them. The CDR3 consists of 16 residues. The CDR3 protein is CASSYSFGASQETQYF. The CDR3 DNA reads TGTGCCAGCAGTTATTCTTTTGGGGCTAGTCAAGAGACCCAGTACTTC.

The chain couples TRBV9 to TRBJ1-2; a weak D match, TRBD1 (5 bases). The CDR3 has 14 amino acids. The germline CDR1 and CDR2 sequences are SGDLS and YYNGEE. The ends were cut back, 3 bases at V and 8 bases at J, with 17 bases in the middle. The CDR3 sequence is CASSDRTGRGGYTF. The CDR3 region has the DNA TGTGCCAGCAGCGACCGTACAGGTCGAGGGGGCTACACCTTC.

The V call is TRBV12-3 or TRBV12-4, the J call TRBJ2-2; TRBD1 or TRBD2 may be the D gene (5 bases each). The CDR3 loop spans 15 amino acids. The V end was cut by 3 bases, the J end by 2 bases, with 10 bases between. The chain's CDR3 is CASSLGTDNTGELFF. CDR3 coding DNA: TGTGCCAGCAGTTTGGGGACGGATAACACCGGGGAGCTGTTTTTT.

The chain couples TRBV20-1 to TRBJ2-1; 8 nucleotides match TRBD2. Germline loops: CDR1 DFQATT, CDR2 SNEGSKA (reference sequence). CDR3 length: 19 amino acids. After removal of 0 bases from V and 0 bases from J, the junction contained 13 bases not matched to a gene. The CDR3 reads CSARDIRPGGRTSYNEQFF. CDR3 DNA: TGCAGTGCTAGAGATATTCGACCCGGCGGGAGGACCTCCTACAATGAGCAGTTCTTC.

The rearrangement uses TRBV7-2 and TRBJ2-7, with 9 bases aligning to TRBD2. Judging by the DNA end, TRBJ2-5 fits better; the J call may be wrong. This CDR3 has 16 amino acids. Germline V gene sequence: CDR1 SGHTA, CDR2 FQGNSA. The CDR3 sequence: CASSRRLAGKSETQYF. Written as DNA, the CDR3 is TGTGCCAGCAGCCGACGGCTAGCGGGGAAGTCGGAGACCCAGTACTTC.

The chain recombines TRBV5-1 with TRBJ2-1; D tentatively reads TRBD1 or TRBD2 (5 bases each). V lost 4 bases and J lost 7, with 21 bases in between. Germline values: CDR1 SGHRS, CDR2 YFSETQ. This CDR3 has 16 residues. CDR3 DNA: TGCGCCAGCAGCGCGACCCAGGGTGGGGGAGTTAATGAGCAGTTCTTC. Its translation is CASSATQGGGVNEQFF.